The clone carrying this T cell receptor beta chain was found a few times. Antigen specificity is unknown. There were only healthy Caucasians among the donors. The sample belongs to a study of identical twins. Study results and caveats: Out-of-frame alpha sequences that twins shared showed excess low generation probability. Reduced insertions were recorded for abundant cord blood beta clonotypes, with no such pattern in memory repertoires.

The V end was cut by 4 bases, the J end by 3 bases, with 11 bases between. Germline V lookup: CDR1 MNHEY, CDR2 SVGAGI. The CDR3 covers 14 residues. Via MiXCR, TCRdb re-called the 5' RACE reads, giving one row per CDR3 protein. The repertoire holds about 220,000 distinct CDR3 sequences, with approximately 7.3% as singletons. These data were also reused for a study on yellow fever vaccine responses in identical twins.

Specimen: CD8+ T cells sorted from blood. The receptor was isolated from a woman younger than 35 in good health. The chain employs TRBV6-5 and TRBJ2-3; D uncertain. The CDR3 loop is CASSSTGRTDTQYF. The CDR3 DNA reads TGTGCCAGCAGTTCTACCGGGCGGACAGATACGCAGTATTTT.